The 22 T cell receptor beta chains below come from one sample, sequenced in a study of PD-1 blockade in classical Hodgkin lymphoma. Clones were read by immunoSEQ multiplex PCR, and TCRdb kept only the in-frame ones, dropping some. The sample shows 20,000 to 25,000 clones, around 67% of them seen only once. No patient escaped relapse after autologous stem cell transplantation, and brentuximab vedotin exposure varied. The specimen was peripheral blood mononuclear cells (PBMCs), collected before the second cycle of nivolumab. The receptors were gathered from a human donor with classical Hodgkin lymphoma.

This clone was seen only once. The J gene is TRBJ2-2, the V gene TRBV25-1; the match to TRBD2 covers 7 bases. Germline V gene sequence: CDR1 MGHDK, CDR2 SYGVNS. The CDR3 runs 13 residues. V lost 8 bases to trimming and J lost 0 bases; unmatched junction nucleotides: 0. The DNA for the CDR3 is TGTGCCAGCGGGAGGGCGAACACCGGGGAGCTGTTTTTT. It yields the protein CASGRANTGELFF.

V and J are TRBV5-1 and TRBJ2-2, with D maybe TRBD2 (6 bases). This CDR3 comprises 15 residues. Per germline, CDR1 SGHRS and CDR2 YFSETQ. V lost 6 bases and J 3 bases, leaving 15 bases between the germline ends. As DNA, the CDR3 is TGCGCCAGCACCCCCTTGGGCGGGGACACCGGGGAGCTGTTTTTT. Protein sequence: CASTPLGGDTGELFF. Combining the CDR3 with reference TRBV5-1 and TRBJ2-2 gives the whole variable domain KAGVTQTPRYLIKTRGQQVTLSCSPISGHRSVSWYQQTPGQGLQFLFEYFSETQRNKGNFPGRFSGRQFSNSRSEMNVSTLELGDSALYLCASTPLGGDTGELFFGEGSRLTVL.

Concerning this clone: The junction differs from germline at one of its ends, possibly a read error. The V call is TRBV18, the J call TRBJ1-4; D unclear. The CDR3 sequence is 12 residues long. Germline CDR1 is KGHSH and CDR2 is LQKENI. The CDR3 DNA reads TGTGCCAGCTCACTTATCAATGAAAGACTGTTTTTT. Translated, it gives CASSLINERLFF.

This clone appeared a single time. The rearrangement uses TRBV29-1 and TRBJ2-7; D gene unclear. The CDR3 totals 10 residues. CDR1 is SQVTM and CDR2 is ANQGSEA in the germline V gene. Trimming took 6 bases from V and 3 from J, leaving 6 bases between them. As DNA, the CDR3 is TGCAGCGTAATCAACTACGAGCAGTACTTC. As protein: CSVINYEQYF.

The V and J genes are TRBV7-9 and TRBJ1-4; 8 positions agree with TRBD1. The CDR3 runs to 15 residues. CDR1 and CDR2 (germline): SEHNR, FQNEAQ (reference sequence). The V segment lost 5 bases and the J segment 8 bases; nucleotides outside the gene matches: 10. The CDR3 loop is CASSLQQGENEKLFF. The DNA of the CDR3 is TGTGCCAGCAGCCTTCAACAGGGGGAGAACGAAAAACTGTTTTTT. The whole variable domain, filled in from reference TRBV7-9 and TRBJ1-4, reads DTGVSQNPRHKITKRGQNVTFRCDPISEHNRLYWYRQTLGQGPEFLTYFQNEAQLEKSRLLSDRFSAERPKGSFSTLEIQRTEQGDSAMYLCASSLQQGENEKLFFGSGTQLSVL.

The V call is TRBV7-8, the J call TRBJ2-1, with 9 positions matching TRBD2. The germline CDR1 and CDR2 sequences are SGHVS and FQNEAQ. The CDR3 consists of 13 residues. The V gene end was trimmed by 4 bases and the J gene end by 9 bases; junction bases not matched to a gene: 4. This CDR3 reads CASSSGLAIEQFF. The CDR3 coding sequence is TGTGCCAGCAGCTCCGGACTAGCGATTGAGCAGTTCTTC.

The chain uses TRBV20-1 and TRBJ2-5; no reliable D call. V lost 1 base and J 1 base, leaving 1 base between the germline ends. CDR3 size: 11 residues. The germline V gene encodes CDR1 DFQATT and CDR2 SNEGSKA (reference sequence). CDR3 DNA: TGCAGTGCTAGAGTCCAAGAGACCCAGTACTTC. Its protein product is CSARVQETQYF.

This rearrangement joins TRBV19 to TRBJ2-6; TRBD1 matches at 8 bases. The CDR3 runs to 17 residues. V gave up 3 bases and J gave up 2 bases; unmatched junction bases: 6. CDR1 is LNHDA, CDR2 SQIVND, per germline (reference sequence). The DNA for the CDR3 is TGTGCCAGTAGTATGTGGACAGGGTATGCTGGGGCCAACGTCCTGACTTTC. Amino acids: CASSMWTGYAGANVLTF.

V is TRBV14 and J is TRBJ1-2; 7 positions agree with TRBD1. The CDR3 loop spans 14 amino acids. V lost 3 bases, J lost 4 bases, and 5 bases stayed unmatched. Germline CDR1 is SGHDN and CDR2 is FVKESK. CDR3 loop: CASSHRTGIYGYTF. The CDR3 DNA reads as TGTGCCAGCAGCCACCGGACAGGCATCTATGGCTACACCTTC.

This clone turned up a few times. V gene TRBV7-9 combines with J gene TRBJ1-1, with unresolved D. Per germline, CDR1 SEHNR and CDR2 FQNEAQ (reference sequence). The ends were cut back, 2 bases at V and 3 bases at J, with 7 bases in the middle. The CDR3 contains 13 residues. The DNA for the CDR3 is TGTGCCAGCAGCTTAAGGCCAGACACTGAAGCTTTCTTT. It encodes CASSLRPDTEAFF.

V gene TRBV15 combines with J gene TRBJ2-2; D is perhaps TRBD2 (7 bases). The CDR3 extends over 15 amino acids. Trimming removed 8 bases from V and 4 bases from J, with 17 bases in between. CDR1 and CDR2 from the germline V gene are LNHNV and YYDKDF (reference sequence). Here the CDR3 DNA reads TGTGCCACCCTCCGCGGGGGCTCGGGCACCGGGGAGCTGTTTTTT. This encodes CATLRGGSGTGELFF. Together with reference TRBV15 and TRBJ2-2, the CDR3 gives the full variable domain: DAMVIQNPRYQVTQFGKPVTLSCSQTLNHNVMYWYQQKSSQAPKLLFHYYDKDFNNEADTPDNFQSRRPNTSFCFLDIRSPGLGDTAMYLCATLRGGSGTGELFFGEGSRLTVL.

CDR3 sequence reads: CASMGFRDSDGYTF. The CDR3 DNA reads as TGTGCCAGCATGGGGTTCCGGGACAGCGATGGCTACACCTTC. The gene calls are TRBV28 and TRBJ1-2; 7 bases fit TRBD1. CDR3 length equals 14 residues. Germline V gives CDR1 MDHEN, CDR2 SYDVKM. V lost 7 bases to trimming and J lost 6 bases; unmatched junction nucleotides: 11.

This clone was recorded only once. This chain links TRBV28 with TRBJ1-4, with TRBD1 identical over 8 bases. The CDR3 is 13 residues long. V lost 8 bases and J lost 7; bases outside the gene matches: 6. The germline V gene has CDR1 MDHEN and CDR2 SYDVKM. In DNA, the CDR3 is TGTGCCAGCGATACAGGGGGGAGTGAAAAACTGTTTTTT. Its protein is CASDTGGSEKLFF.

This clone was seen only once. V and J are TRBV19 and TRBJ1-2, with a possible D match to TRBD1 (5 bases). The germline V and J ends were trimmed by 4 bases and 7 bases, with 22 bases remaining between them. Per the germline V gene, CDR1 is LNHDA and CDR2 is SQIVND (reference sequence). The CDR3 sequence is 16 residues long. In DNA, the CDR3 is TGTGCCAGTAGTACCCCGACAGTGGGGAATGGTTTTGGCTACACCTTC. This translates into CASSTPTVGNGFGYTF.

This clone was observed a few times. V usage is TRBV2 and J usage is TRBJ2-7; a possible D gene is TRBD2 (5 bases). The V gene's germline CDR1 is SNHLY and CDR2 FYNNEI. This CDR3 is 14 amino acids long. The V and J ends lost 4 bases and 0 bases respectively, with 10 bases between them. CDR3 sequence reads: CASSVLAVSYEQYF. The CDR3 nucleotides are TGTGCCAGCAGTGTTCTAGCAGTCTCCTACGAGCAGTACTTC.

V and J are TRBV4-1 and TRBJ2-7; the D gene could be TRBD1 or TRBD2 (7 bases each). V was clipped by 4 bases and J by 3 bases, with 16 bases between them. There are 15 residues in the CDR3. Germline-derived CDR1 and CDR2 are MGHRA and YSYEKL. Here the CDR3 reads CASSLLDREGYEQYF. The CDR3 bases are TGCGCCAGCAGCCTCCTTGACAGGGAGGGCTACGAGCAGTACTTC.

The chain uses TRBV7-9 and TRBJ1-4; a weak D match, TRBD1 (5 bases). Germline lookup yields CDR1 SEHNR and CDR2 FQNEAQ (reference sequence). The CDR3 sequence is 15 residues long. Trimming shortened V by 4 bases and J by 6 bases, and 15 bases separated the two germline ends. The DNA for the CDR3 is TGTGCCAGCAGCTCGGGGCCACTGTCAGATGAAAAACTGTTTTTT. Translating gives CASSSGPLSDEKLFF.

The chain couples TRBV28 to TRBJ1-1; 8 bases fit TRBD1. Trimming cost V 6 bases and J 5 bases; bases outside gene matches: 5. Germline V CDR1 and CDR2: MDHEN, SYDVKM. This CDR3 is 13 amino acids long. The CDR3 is CASRLQGGTEAFF. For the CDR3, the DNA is TGTGCCAGCAGACTACAGGGGGGAACTGAAGCTTTCTTT.

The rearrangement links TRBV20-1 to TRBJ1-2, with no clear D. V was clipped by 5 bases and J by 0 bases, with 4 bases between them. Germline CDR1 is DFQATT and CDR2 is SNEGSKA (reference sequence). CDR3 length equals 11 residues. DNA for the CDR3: TGCAGTGCTTGGTCTAACTATGGCTACACCTTC. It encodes CSAWSNYGYTF.

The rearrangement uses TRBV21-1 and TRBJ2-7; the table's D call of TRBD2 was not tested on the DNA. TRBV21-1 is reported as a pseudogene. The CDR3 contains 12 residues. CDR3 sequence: CASTEGPYEQYF. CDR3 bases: TGTGCCAGCACGGAGGGGCCGTACGAGCAGTACTTC.

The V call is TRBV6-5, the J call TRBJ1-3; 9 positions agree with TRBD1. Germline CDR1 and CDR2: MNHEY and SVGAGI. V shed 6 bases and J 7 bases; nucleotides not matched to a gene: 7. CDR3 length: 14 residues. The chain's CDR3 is CASRLGQGWNTIYF. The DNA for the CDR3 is TGTGCCAGCAGACTAGGACAGGGGTGGAACACCATATATTTT.

The CDR3 loop is CASRVGGDNYGYTF. The CDR3, as DNA: TGCGCCAGCAGGGTCGGAGGGGATAACTATGGCTACACCTTC. The chain recombines TRBV10-2 with TRBJ1-2; D may be TRBD1 (5 bases). The length of the CDR3 is 14 residues. Germline values: CDR1 WSHSY, CDR2 SAAADI. Between the trimmed V and J ends, which lost 6 bases and 1 base, there was a span of 12 bases.